This T cell receptor (beta chain) is drawn from a study of early stage breast cancer tumors. For the study at large: ER+/PR+/HER2- status applied to twelve of 16 invasive breast tumors.

Germline CDR1 GTSNPN, CDR2 SVGIG (reference sequence). Trimming stripped 3 bases from V and 6 bases from J, with 9 bases between. CDR3 length: 11 residues. Of note for this clone: Its antigen is as yet unknown.

Broader study findings: Bulk DNA sequencing of unsorted cells missed chain pairing and markers. Enriched TCRB sequences shared across patients were mostly commonly generated sequences. Blood repertoires resembled normal breast more than tumor.

TCRdb keeps only in-frame clones here, not all; method: immunoSEQ multiplex PCR. The data contain some 48,000 clones, roughly 83% of them singletons. The TCR originated in a person between 45 and 65 years old with breast cancer. V is TRBV30 and J is TRBJ2-7, with D maybe TRBD2 (6 bases). The sequenced material came from blood. The CDR3 loop is CAWSGGLEQYF. The CDR3, as DNA: TGTGCCTGGAGCGGGGGACTCGAGCAGTACTTC.